This T cell receptor (beta chain) was sequenced in a study of shared clonotypes between healthy human individuals. Deep level was the assay's run setting. TCRdb's copy holds only in-frame clones and misses some; the assay was immunoSEQ multiplex PCR. The sample carries around 1 million clones, 60% to 85% recorded once. Notes on the study in general: Blood alone was sampled, and tissue repertoires likely differ.

With respect to this clone: Its target is not known.

Negatively enriched CD4+ T cells were divided by CD45RA into naive and memory. This CDR3 is built from 14 residues. Trimming removed 0 bases at V and 7 bases at J, with 12 bases between. CDR1 is ENHRY, CDR2 SYGVKD, per germline. The source material was memory CD4+ T cells sorted from blood. The subset: CD45RA-negative fraction. J is TRBJ2-5 and V is TRBV10-3, with D possibly TRBD1 on 6 matching bases. The sequence was collected from a man in his late teens or twenties in good health. For the CDR3, the DNA is TGTGCCATCAGTGAGTCGACAGGAGGTGGGACCCAGTACTTC. Translating it yields CAISESTGGGTQYF.